Following are 16 T cell receptor beta chains from one sample sequenced in a study of OX40 agonist ivuxolimab in advanced cancers. Sequencing used immunoSEQ multiplex PCR; TCRdb keeps in-frame clones, though not all of them. The sample has approximately 37,000 clones, about 83% seen once; the top ten hold 20% to 25%. The specimen was CD4+ or CD8+ T cells sorted from blood, collected in a trial of the OX40 agonist ivuxolimab. The source is an adult with an advanced solid tumor such as melanoma, head and neck, liver or kidney cancer.

This clone came up a few times. The rearrangement links TRBV6-5 to TRBJ2-3; D is perhaps TRBD1 (6 bases). There are 13 residues in the CDR3. Deletions cut 7 bases from V and 7 bases from J, with 15 bases between. Germline V gives CDR1 MNHEY, CDR2 SVGAGI. The CDR3 spells CASIGTTDNTQYF. Here the CDR3 DNA reads TGTGCCAGCATTGGGACAACCGACAATACGCAGTATTTT.

The chain links TRBV27 to TRBJ2-1; 10 positions match TRBD2. This CDR3 has 15 residues. J was trimmed by 4 bases and V by 4 bases; bases with no gene match: 4. Germline assignment: CDR1 MNHEY and CDR2 SMNVEV (reference sequence). CDR3 residues: CASSSGTSVYNEQFF. The CDR3 nucleotides are TGTGCCAGCAGTTCCGGGACTAGCGTTTACAATGAGCAGTTCTTC.

The chain has TRBV19 and TRBJ2-7; a possible D gene is TRBD1 (6 bases). V shed 5 bases and J shed 0 bases, with 11 bases lying between them. Germline V gene data show CDR1 as LNHDA and CDR2 as SQIVND (reference sequence). The CDR3 totals 14 residues. The CDR3 sequence is CASSPDRSSYEQYF. CDR3 nucleotides: TGTGCCAGTAGTCCGGACAGAAGCTCCTACGAGCAGTACTTC.

The V and J genes are TRBV27 and TRBJ1-4, with a weak D call TRBD1 (5 bases). Per the germline V gene, CDR1 is MNHEY and CDR2 is SMNVEV (reference sequence). The CDR3 is 13 residues long. Trimming took off 3 bases at V and 8 bases at J, with 10 bases between the two ends. Here the CDR3 DNA reads TGTGCCAGCAGTTTCGGTGCAGGGGAAAAACTGTTTTTT. Translating it yields CASSFGAGEKLFF.

This chain connects TRBV7-7 to TRBJ2-7; D gene ambiguous. The CDR3 length is 13 residues. Germline lookup yields CDR1 SSHAT and CDR2 FNYEAQ (reference sequence). Trimming took off 4 bases at V and 3 bases at J, with 10 bases between the two ends. The CDR3 is CASSSGSDYEQYF. In nucleotides, the CDR3 is TGTGCCAGCAGCTCCGGGTCAGACTACGAGCAGTACTTC.

The chain recombines TRBV11-2 with TRBJ2-5, with 9 bases matching TRBD2. Germline CDR1 reads SGHAT; CDR2 reads FQNNGV. CDR3 length equals 18 residues. With 1 base clipped from V and 0 bases from J, the junction kept 9 bases outside the gene matches. Here the CDR3 reads CASSLGARGGAYQETQYF. The CDR3 DNA follows: TGTGCCAGCAGCTTAGGGGCGCGGGGGGGCGCGTACCAAGAGACCCAGTACTTC.

The CDR3 protein is CASRELAGLYEQYF. DNA for the CDR3: TGTGCCAGCAGAGAACTAGCGGGACTATACGAGCAGTACTTC. The chain links TRBV28 to TRBJ2-5, with 10 bases lining up with TRBD2. The J call may be mistaken, given a closer DNA end match to TRBJ2-7. CDR1 and CDR2 from the germline V gene are MDHEN and SYDVKM. This CDR3 contains 14 residues.

Only one count was recorded for this clone. DNA for the CDR3: TGTGCCAGCAGCTTAGGGTTGGAGCTGTTTTTT. Residues: CASSLGLELFF. The chain has TRBV11-2 and TRBJ2-2; D remains ambiguous. The CDR3 runs to 11 residues. Trimming cost V 1 base and J 10 bases, with 4 bases left between them. Germline loops: CDR1 SGHAT, CDR2 FQNNGV.

V is TRBV2 and J is TRBJ2-7, with 7 bases identical to TRBD1. Trimming at V came to 4 bases and at J to 2 bases, leaving 2 bases not matched to a gene. There are 13 residues in the CDR3. In germline, CDR1 is SNHLY, CDR2 FYNNEI. The CDR3 sequence is CASSGDRAYEQYF. CDR3 in DNA: TGTGCCAGCAGTGGCGACAGGGCCTACGAGCAGTACTTC.

The genes are TRBV4-1 and TRBJ1-1; D remains unclear. Germline assignment: CDR1 MGHRA and CDR2 YSYEKL. The V end was cut by 4 bases, the J end by 5 bases, with 11 bases between. There are 13 residues in the CDR3. CDR3 coding DNA: TGCGCCAGCAGCCTCGACGAAGGGACTGAAGCTTTCTTT. Protein product: CASSLDEGTEAFF.

The chain joins TRBV2 to TRBJ1-2; no clear D. Germline V gives CDR1 SNHLY, CDR2 FYNNEI. Trimming cost V 8 bases and J 5 bases, with 12 bases left between them. CDR3 length: 12 amino acids. CDR3 region: CASEEHYYGYTF. DNA for the CDR3: TGTGCCAGCGAGGAGCACTATTATGGCTACACCTTC.

The rearrangement links TRBV4-1 to TRBJ2-7, with TRBD2 matching over 8 bases. The CDR3 totals 14 residues. Unmatched junction bases numbered 4, after V lost 1 base and J lost 5 bases. Germline loops: CDR1 MGHRA, CDR2 YSYEKL. The CDR3 spells CASSQATSDHEQYF. In nucleotides, the CDR3 is TGCGCCAGCAGCCAAGCGACTAGCGACCACGAGCAGTACTTC.

The rearrangement joins TRBV4-3 to TRBJ2-1; TRBD2 aligns across 11 bases. The CDR3 is 16 amino acids. Germline CDR1 is LGHNA and CDR2 is YSLEER. V lost 1 base, J lost 1 base, and 0 bases stayed unmatched. The CDR3 loop is CASSQGLAGSYNEQFF. The CDR3 bases are TGCGCCAGCAGCCAAGGACTAGCGGGGTCCTACAATGAGCAGTTCTTC.

This chain links TRBV7-3 with TRBJ2-1; either TRBD1 or TRBD2 may supply D (5 bases each). The CDR3 extends over 16 amino acids. Germline V gene data show CDR1 as SGHTA and CDR2 as FQGTGA. Trimming stripped 1 base from V and 2 bases from J, with 12 bases between. For the CDR3, the DNA is TGTGCCAGCAGCTTAAGCGCAGGGACCCCCTACAATGAGCAGTTCTTC. As protein: CASSLSAGTPYNEQFF.

The chain employs TRBV30 and TRBJ1-4, with D possibly TRBD1 on 6 matching bases. The CDR3 covers 15 residues. The ends were cut back, 3 bases at V and 7 bases at J, with 18 bases in the middle. The V gene's germline CDR1 is GTSNPN and CDR2 SVGIG (reference sequence). In DNA form, the CDR3 reads TGTGCCTGGAGCCAAGGGGGATCTAGGGGTGAAAAACTGTTTTTT. Protein sequence: CAWSQGGSRGEKLFF.

The J gene is TRBJ2-5, the V gene TRBV19; D assignment may be TRBD1 or TRBD2 (5 bases each). The DNA matches TRBJ2-7 better at its end, which makes the J call doubtful. Germline CDR1 LNHDA, CDR2 SQIVND (reference sequence). The CDR3 has 14 residues. CDR3 in DNA: TGTGCCAGTAGTATGCCGGGGCTGTCCTACGAGCAGTACTTC. This sequence encodes CASSMPGLSYEQYF.